The present entry profiles one TCR beta chain with its context. Antigen: not known. The data derive from a study of shared clonotypes between healthy human individuals. For the study at large: Sampling drew on donors who were a couple of women and three men aged 18 to 49.

Data came from immunoSEQ multiplex PCR; TCRdb stores just in-frame clones and leaves some out. In the table there are around 1.6 million clones, approximately 98% of which are singletons. Germline trimming cut 1 base from V and 6 bases from J; bases unmatched to any gene: 9. Germline assignment: CDR1 SGHRS and CDR2 YFSETQ. This CDR3 region has 15 residues. Findings and limits, study-wide: A few donors shared approximately 5% of their naive CD4 clonotypes.

The specimen was naive CD4+ T cells sorted from blood. Regarding subset: CD45RA+ positively selected. This TCR came from a man aged 25-45 years in good health. The V gene is TRBV5-1, the J gene TRBJ2-7; the match to TRBD1 covers 8 bases. CDR3 nucleotide sequence: TGCGCCAGCAGCTTGCATGGACAGGGTATGTCCGAGCAGTACTTC. It is translated as CASSLHGQGMSEQYF.